Listed here are 2 T cell receptor beta chains from one sample, sequenced in a study of blood T cells in healthy people across ages. The use of a sample-barcoded 5' primer and a J-beta primer mix characterized a second PCR of about 7 to 12 cycles. Each CDR3 protein is one row after TCRdb ran MiXCR on the 5' RACE reads. The table has hundreds of thousands of distinct CDR3 sequences, 25% to 35% seen once. The sequencing input was blood. Receptors originate from a woman of 80 years or more in good health.

Only a few counts were recorded for this clonotype. A much larger clone lies one base from this, so it may be a read error. This rearrangement joins TRBV2 to TRBJ2-7; 11 nucleotides agree with TRBD1. Germline V gene lookup returns CDR1 SNHLY and CDR2 FYNNEI. V was pared by 6 bases and J by 4 bases, with 5 bases of the junction left unmatched. This CDR3 spans 14 amino acids. This CDR3 reads CASRDRGRGYEQYF. The CDR3 region has the DNA TGTGCCAGCAGGGACAGGGGGCGCGGATACGAGCAGTACTTC.

This clonotype occurred many times. The chain couples TRBV12-3 or TRBV12-4 to TRBJ2-1; weak D call: TRBD2 (6 bases). The CDR3 runs to 15 residues. Trimming cost V 5 bases and J 4 bases, with 15 bases left between them. The CDR3 spells CASSMSSGDYNEQFF. The CDR3, as DNA: TGTGCCAGCAGTATGAGTAGCGGAGATTACAATGAGCAGTTCTTC.